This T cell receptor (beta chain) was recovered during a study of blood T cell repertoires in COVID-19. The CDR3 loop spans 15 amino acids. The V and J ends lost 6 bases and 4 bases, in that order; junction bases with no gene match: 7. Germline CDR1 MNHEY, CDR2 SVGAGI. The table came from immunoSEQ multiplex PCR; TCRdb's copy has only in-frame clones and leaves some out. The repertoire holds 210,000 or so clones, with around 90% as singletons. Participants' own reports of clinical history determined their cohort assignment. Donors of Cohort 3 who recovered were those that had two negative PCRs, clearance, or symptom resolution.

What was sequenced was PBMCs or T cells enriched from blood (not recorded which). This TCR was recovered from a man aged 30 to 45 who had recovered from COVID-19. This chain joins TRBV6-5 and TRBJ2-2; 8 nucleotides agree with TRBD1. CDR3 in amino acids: CASSLETGATGELFF. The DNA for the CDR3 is TGTGCCAGCAGCCTTGAGACAGGGGCCACCGGGGAGCTGTTTTTT.